A single T cell receptor beta chain is shown here with its context. The data stem from a study of blood T cell repertoires in COVID-19. About the research overall: Both acute and convalescent COVID-19 samples were obtained from the United States, Italy and Spain. T cells, B-cell-depleted T cells, or PBMCs supplied cDNA or gDNA.

Profiling relied on immunoSEQ multiplex PCR, and the TCRdb table lists in-frame clones only, not all of them. Of 250,000 or so clones listed, 80% to 95% were seen once; the top ten hold 2.5% to 3%. Each participant's cohort was designated according to participant-reported clinical history. Exposed participants encountered a COVID-19 case during the 2 weeks preceding study entry. After removal of 4 bases from V and 5 bases from J, the junction contained 8 bases not matched to a gene. CDR3 length: 15 residues. Germline V gene sequence: CDR1 KGHSH, CDR2 LQKENI. The chain carries TRBV18 and TRBJ2-3; 8 positions agree with TRBD1. The sequence was obtained from a man in his forties who had been exposed to COVID-19. The material sequenced was PBMCs or T cells enriched from blood (not recorded which). CDR3 in DNA: TGTGCCAGCTCACAGGACAGGGCTTACGGAGATACGCAGTATTTT. Translated, it gives CASSQDRAYGDTQYF.